The text below deals with one T cell receptor (beta chain). Antigen specificity is unknown. Random hexamers were used to reverse transcribe about 0.5 to 1 ug of RNA. TCRdb re-called the immunoSEQ multiplex PCR reads with MiXCR, one entry per CDR3 protein. The data show under 200,000 distinct CDR3 sequences, approximately 95% seen once. The data were obtained in a study of CD8 T cells in Susac syndrome. Study-level results: TCR sequencing and HLA analysis covered a relatively small number of individuals.

With 6 bases removed from V and 3 bases from J, the gap between germline ends came to 14 bases. The CDR3 totals 13 residues. CDR1 and CDR2 from the germline V gene are SQVTM and ANQGSEA. The sequence derives from a human donor with multiple sclerosis. The sample consisted of CD8+ T cells from PBMCs. This chain connects TRBV29-1 to TRBJ1-2; TRBD1 is a possible D gene (5 bases). The CDR3 is CSVAGTDHYGYTF. The CDR3 nucleotides are TGCAGCGTCGCGGGGACCGACCACTATGGCTACACCTTC.